This TCR beta chain derives from a study of T cells after yellow fever vaccination. Study outcomes and limitations: Among primary-vaccination clones, most reappeared after the booster, at around 97% for CD4 and 88% for CD8. The bulk population could contribute abundant contaminating clonotypes to FACS-sorted repertoires.

The junction had 8 bases not matched to a gene; V was cut back by 4 bases and J by 10 bases. The CDR3 has 14 amino acids. CDR1 and CDR2 from the germline V gene are SGHRS and YFSETQ. This clonotype showed up just a few times. Its antigen remains unidentified. TCRdb re-analysed the 5' RACE reads in MiXCR, keeping a single row per CDR3 protein. The sample yields roughly 320,000 distinct CDR3 sequences, about 10% seen once. This clonotype originated in a man between 18 and 29 years old who received the YFV17D yellow fever vaccine. The material sequenced was CD4+ T cells sorted from PBMCs, taken 45 days after the yellow fever booster vaccination. The V gene is TRBV5-1, the J gene TRBJ1-1; 12 nucleotides line up with TRBD1. Written as DNA, the CDR3 is TGCGCCAGCAGCGCCCGGGACAGGGGGCTTCGAGCTTTCTTT. Translation gives CASSARDRGLRAFF.